Listed below are T cell receptor beta chains from one sample, sequenced in a study of T cell responses to AZD1222 COVID-19 vaccine. Profiled with immunoSEQ multiplex PCR; TCRdb holds only in-frame clones, not every one. The profile covers 170,000 or so clones, with around nine tenths appearing a single time and less than 1.6% taken by the ten largest. The specimen comprised peripheral blood, sampled on day 0 of AZD1222 vaccination. These receptors were taken from an adult in good health. Both conserved end residues are part of each CDR3. The order of the fields is V gene, clone size, CDR3 length, J gene, D gene, CDR3 protein, CDR3 DNA. D genes are given only for firm matches. Expanded clones get a size class; other rows say once, few or many, or leave the size out.

>TRBV2|-|14|TRBJ1-5|-
CASSDNGGNQPQHF
TGTGCCAGCAGTGACAACGGGGGCAATCAGCCCCAGCATTTT
>TRBV6-2/TRBV6-3|-|15|TRBJ1-1|-
CASSYPRQPNTEAFF
TGTGCCAGCAGTTACCCGCGCCAGCCGAACACTGAAGCTTTCTTT
>TRBV11-2|-|13|TRBJ1-5|-
CASSLSDYQPQHF
TGTGCCAGCAGCTTATCTGACTATCAGCCCCAGCATTTT
>TRBV18|-|15|TRBJ2-1|TRBD2
CASSPGGGKNNEQFF
TGTGCCAGCTCACCAGGGGGGGGTAAAAACAATGAGCAGTTCTTC
>TRBV7-2|-|16|TRBJ1-1|TRBD1
CASSFPRTGGNTEAFF
TGTGCCAGCAGCTTTCCCCGGACAGGGGGAAACACTGAAGCTTTCTTT
>TRBV28|-|14|TRBJ1-6|TRBD1
CAVEPGQEGSPLHF
TGTGCCGTTGAGCCGGGACAGGAGGGTTCACCCCTCCACTTT
>TRBV5-4|-|11|TRBJ2-5|-
CASSTQETQYF
TGTGCCAGCAGCACCCAAGAGACCCAGTACTTC
>TRBV3-1/TRBV3-2|-|15|TRBJ1-2|-
CASSQDDRVNYGYTF
TGTGCCAGCAGCCAAGATGACCGTGTTAACTATGGCTACACCTTC
>TRBV7-9|-|13|TRBJ2-2|-
CASSFQGSGELFF
TGTGCCAGCAGCTTTCAGGGGAGCGGGGAGCTGTTTTTT
>TRBV11-3|once|14|TRBJ2-2|-
CASSLGISTGELFF
TGTGCCAGCAGCTTAGGGATCTCCACCGGGGAGCTGTTTTTT
>TRBV6-5|-|12|TRBJ1-4|-
CASSWGGEKLFF
TGTGCCAGCAGTTGGGGGGGTGAAAAACTGTTTTTT
>TRBV9|-|14|TRBJ1-2|-
CASSVAGTAYGYTF
TGTGCCAGCAGCGTAGCTGGAACAGCCTATGGCTACACCTTC